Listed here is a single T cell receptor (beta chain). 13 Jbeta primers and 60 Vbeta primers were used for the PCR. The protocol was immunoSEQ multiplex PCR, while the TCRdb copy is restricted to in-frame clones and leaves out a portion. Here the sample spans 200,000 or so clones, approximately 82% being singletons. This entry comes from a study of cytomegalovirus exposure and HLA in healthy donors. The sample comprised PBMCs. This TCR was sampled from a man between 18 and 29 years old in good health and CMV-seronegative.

CDR3 sequence reads: CASRAGGRGNQPQHF. The CDR3 DNA reads as TGTGCCAGCAGAGCAGGGGGAAGGGGCAATCAGCCCCAGCATTTT. The rearrangement uses TRBV2 and TRBJ1-5; 7 bases are shared with TRBD1. Germline trimming cut 6 bases from V and 2 bases from J; bases unmatched to any gene: 7. In germline, CDR1 is SNHLY, CDR2 FYNNEI. There are 15 residues in the CDR3.